The present T cell receptor beta chain was sequenced within a study of early stage breast cancer tumors (dated by TCRdb to the late 2010s). A note on the overall study: Of the roughly 16 invasive breast tumors, more than 9 were found to be estrogen receptor-positive, progesterone receptor-positive and HER2-negative. Most of the 12 ER+/PR+/HER2- tumors were invasive ductal carcinomas, while the other four were invasive lobular carcinomas. On average, each sample had 9.5 to 10-fold read coverage. Across all samples, a few million templates representing about 1 million unique clonotypes were detected.

On this clone itself: This receptor's antigen is unknown. Base qualities are not provided; no much larger clone lies one nucleotide away.

Each sample was amplified as two independent genomic DNA replicates: around 0.47 ug for blood and about 1.4 ug for tumor or normal breast. TCRB sequencing of genomic DNA was carried out with the ImmunoSeq Intro kit according to the manufacturer's instructions. Multiplex PCR was run for around 33 cycles using proprietary primers and spike-in control sequences for absolute quantification. Single-end 150-bp reads were used to sequence an 87-bp fragment spanning the CDR3 plus the flanking V and J genes. Each lane of an Illumina MiSeq using version 3.0 chemistry carried seven multiplexed samples, with two replicates per sample. The authors' analysis ran thus. The vendor's proprietary pipeline handled the raw data processing, merging both replicates into a single result for each sample. A clonotype was defined as productive rearrangements that share the same V-gene family, CDR3 amino acid sequence and J-gene segment. Clonality was calculated as 1 minus the normalized Shannon entropy (Pielou evenness) of TCRB abundances. T cell density was estimated by dividing total templates by the number of input cells inferred from the DNA input amount. Recon was used with default parameters to estimate total repertoire diversity and clonality. Clonotypes with over 0.1% abundance in tumor and at least 32-fold higher abundance in tumor than in normal breast were defined as tumor-enriched. TCRdb retrieved this table from immuneACCESS and kept in-frame rearrangements only. Not all clones are present; in checked studies, unresolved V genes account for under half, and no reason is known for the remainder. V and J calls and clone size are as listed in that table; D and trimming were resolved from the DNA. Present in this sample are 25,000 to 35,000 clones, about 80% of which were seen just once. The ten largest clonotypes hold approximately 11% of the sample.

The study profiled bulk TCR beta-chain repertoires in matched peripheral blood, tumor and adjacent normal breast tissue taken from approximately 16 patients with early-stage breast cancer. Before surgery, whole blood (about 5-10 mL) was collected into EDTA tubes and processed within 2 hours. Ficoll-Paque centrifugation in SepMate-50 tubes was used to isolate peripheral blood mononuclear cells. PBMCs were cryopreserved in aliquots of about 1.7 to 4.5 million cells in about 90% FBS with roughly 10% DMSO and kept in liquid nitrogen. Genomic DNA was extracted with the Qiagen AllPrep DNA/RNA Mini kit. Study-level results and caveats: Enriched TCRB sequences shared across patients were found to be mostly commonly generated sequences that were unlikely to play an important role in the tumor microenvironment. Analysis by tumor subtype was prevented by the small cohort size. Sequencing bulk genomic DNA from unsorted cells could not capture chain pairing or functional markers like CD4, CD8 and FOXP3. Compared with adjacent normal breast tissue, tumors had about 2.6-fold higher T cell density and higher clonality. Repertoires from blood resembled normal breast more closely than tumor, and using blood as a reference for each tissue separated tumor from normal in 14 of 16 patients.

The V and J ends are trimmed by 0 bases and 0 bases, leaving 17 bases between them. The CDR3 runs 19 residues from the cysteine to the phenylalanine. This entry keeps only the CDR3 DNA: 57 bases, framed from base 1. Taken from the germline V gene, the CDR1 and CDR2 loops are LGHNA and YSLEER. The receptor was derived from a person in their sixties or seventies with breast cancer. The rearrangement combines TRBV4-3 with TRBJ1-4, with TRBD1 perhaps the D gene, on 5 matching bases. The specimen was blood. The nucleotides are TGCGCCAGCAGCCAAGATCGGGCAGGGACGGGAGCAACTAATGAAAAACTGTTTTTT. This codes for CASSQDRAGTGATNEKLFF.